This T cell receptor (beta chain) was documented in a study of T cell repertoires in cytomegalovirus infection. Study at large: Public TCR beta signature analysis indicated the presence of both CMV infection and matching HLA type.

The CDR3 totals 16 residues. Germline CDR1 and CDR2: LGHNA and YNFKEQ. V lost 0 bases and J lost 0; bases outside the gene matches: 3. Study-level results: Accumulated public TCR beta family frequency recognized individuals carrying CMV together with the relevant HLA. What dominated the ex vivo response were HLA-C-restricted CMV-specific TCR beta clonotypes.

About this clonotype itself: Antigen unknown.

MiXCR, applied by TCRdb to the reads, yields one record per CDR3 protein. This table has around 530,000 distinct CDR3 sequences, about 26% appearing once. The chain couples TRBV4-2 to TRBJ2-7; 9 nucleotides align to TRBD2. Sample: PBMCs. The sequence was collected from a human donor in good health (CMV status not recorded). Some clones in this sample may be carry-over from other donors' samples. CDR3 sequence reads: CASSQEAGGSSYEQYF. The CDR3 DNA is TGTGCCAGCAGCCAAGAGGCGGGAGGGAGCTCCTACGAGCAGTACTTC.